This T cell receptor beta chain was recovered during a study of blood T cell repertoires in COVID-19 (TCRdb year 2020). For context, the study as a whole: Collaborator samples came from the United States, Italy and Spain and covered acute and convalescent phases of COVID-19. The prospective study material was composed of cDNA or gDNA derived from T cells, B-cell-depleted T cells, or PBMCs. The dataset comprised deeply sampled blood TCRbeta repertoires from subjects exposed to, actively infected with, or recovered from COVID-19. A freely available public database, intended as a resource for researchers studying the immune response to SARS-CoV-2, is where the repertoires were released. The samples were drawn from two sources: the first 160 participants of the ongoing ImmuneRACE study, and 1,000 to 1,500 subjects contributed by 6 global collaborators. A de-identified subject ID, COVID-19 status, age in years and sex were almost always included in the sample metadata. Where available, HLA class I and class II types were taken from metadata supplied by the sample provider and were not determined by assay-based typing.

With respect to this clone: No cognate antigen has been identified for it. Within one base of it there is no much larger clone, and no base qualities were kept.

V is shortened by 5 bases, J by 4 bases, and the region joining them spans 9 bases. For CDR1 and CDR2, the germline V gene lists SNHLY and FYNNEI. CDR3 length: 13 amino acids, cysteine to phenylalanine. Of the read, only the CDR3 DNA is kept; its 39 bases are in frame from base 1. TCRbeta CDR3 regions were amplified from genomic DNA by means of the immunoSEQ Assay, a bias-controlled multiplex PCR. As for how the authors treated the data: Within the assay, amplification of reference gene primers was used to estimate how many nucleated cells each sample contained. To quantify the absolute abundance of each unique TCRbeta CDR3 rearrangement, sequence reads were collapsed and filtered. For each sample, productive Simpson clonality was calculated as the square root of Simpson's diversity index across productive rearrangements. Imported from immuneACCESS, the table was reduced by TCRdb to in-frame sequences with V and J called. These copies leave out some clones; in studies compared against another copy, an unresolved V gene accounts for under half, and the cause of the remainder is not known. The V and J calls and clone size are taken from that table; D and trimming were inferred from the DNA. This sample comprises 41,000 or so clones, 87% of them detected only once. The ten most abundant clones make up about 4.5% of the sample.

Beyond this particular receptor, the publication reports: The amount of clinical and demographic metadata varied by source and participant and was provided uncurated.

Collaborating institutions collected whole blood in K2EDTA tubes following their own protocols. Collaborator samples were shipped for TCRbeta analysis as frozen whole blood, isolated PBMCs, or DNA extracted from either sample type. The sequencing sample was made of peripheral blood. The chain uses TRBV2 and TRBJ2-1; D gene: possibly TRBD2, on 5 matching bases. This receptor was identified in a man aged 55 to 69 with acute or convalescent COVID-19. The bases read TGTGCCAGCAGTCCCGGACTGTACAATGAGCAGTTCTTC. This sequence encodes CASSPGLYNEQFF.